The rows below give T cell receptor beta chains drawn from one sample of a study of T cell changes during pregnancy in multiple sclerosis. The protocol was immunoSEQ multiplex PCR, while the TCRdb copy is restricted to in-frame clones and leaves out a portion. The sample lists approximately 70,000 clones, about 92% seen once, with over 1% in the top ten. The sample here was peripheral blood, taken in the third trimester of pregnancy. The source is a female donor with multiple sclerosis, enrolled in a pregnancy study. Each CDR3 is given with its conserved first and last residue. D genes are given only for firm matches. Not every row has a clone size; where given, it reads once, few, many or a size class.

V gene,clone size,D gene,J gene,CDR3 length,CDR3 DNA,CDR3 protein
TRBV9,-,-,TRBJ2-1,16,TGTGCCAGCAGCGTGAGAAGGGGGATGGGGGTAAATGAGCAGTTCTTC,CASSVRRGMGVNEQFF
TRBV27,few,-,TRBJ1-5,14,TGTGCCAGCAGTCCCCGGGACACGGGGCAGCCCCAGCATTTT,CASSPRDTGQPQHF
TRBV5-4,-,TRBD1,TRBJ1-2,14,TGTGCCAGCAGCCCGGGGACAGGTGGGGGTGGCTACACCTTC,CASSPGTGGGGYTF
TRBV6-1,-,-,TRBJ2-2,14,TGTGCCAGCCGAGGGATCCGGAACACCGGGGAGCTGTTTTTT,CASRGIRNTGELFF
TRBV29-1,-,-,TRBJ1-1,14,TGCAGCGTTGCCCTGGACAGCATGAACACTGAAGCTTTCTTT,CSVALDSMNTEAFF
TRBV6-5,-,-,TRBJ2-1,15,TGTGCCAGCAGTTACACGGAGAGCTCCTACAATGAGCAGTTCTTC,CASSYTESSYNEQFF
TRBV7-9,-,-,TRBJ1-2,13,TGTGCCAGCAGCTGGTCAGGGAACTATGGCTACACCTTC,CASSWSGNYGYTF
TRBV10-2,-,TRBD1,TRBJ1-2,13,TGCGCCAGCAATCGACAGGGGGCAGGTGGCTACACCTTC,CASNRQGAGGYTF
TRBV29-1,-,TRBD1,TRBJ2-1,14,TGCAGCGTCACCCTCGGGACAGGGCTGAATGAGCAGTTCTTC,CSVTLGTGLNEQFF
TRBV30,-,TRBD2,TRBJ2-1,19,TGTGCCTGGAGTGTATTGGGACTAGCGGGGGAGAACTCCTACAATGAGCAGTTCTTC,CAWSVLGLAGENSYNEQFF
TRBV30,-,-,TRBJ2-5,15,TGTGCCTGGACCCGGGGTACGGGGATCAGAGAGACCCAGTACTTC,CAWTRGTGIRETQYF
TRBV7-9,few,-,TRBJ2-5,17,TGTGCCAGCAGCTTAGTTCGCGGCAGGGGTTTCCAAGAGACCCAGTACTTC,CASSLVRGRGFQETQYF
TRBV1,once,-,TRBJ2-1,15,TGCACCAGCAGCCAGACGATTAGCGGGAGCACTGAGCAGTTCTTC,CTSSQTISGSTEQFF
TRBV30,-,-,TRBJ1-1,13,TGTGCCTGGAGTGTAGGACAGAACACTGAAGCTTTCTTT,CAWSVGQNTEAFF
TRBV29-1,-,-,TRBJ1-2,10,TGCAGCGTTTATCAGGCCTACTACACCTTC,CSVYQAYYTF
TRBV7-9,once,TRBD1,TRBJ2-2,14,TGTGCCAGTACAGACAGGGGTAACACCGGGGAGCTGTTTTTT,CASTDRGNTGELFF
TRBV11-3,-,TRBD2,TRBJ2-7,13,TGTGCCAGCAGCTTGGGACTAGCCTACGAGCAGTACTTC,CASSLGLAYEQYF
TRBV2,-,-,TRBJ1-1,14,TGTGCCAGCAACTCGCAGGGAGGAAATACTGAAGCTTTCTTT,CASNSQGGNTEAFF
TRBV19,-,-,TRBJ2-3,15,TGTGCCAGTAGTCTAACTGCCACTAGCACAGATACGCAGTATTTT,CASSLTATSTDTQYF